These 21 T cell receptor beta chains share one sample of origin, sequenced in a study of Graves' ophthalmopathy and Graves' hyperthyroidism. Amplification from RNA transcripts yielded the TCR beta CDR3 regions. HTBI primers served in a first-round RT-PCR, which a second-round multiplex PCR followed. TCRdb recomputed calls from the multiplex PCR reads with MiXCR, one row per CDR3 protein. The sample has around 1,200,000 distinct CDR3 sequences, roughly 35% seen once; the top ten hold around 10%. The sequenced sample consisted of peripheral blood or thyroid tissue (not recorded which). Source of these receptors: an adult man with Graves' hyperthyroidism.

This clonotype was recorded a few times. A read error may produce the germline difference seen at one junction end. V gene TRBV19 combines with J gene TRBJ1-5; 8 positions match TRBD1. The CDR3 runs 18 residues. CDR1 is LNHDA, CDR2 SQIVND, per germline (reference sequence). The CDR3 protein is CTSSIVHGQGIRNQPQHF. The CDR3 DNA reads TGTACCAGTAGTATAGTTCATGGACAGGGTATCCGCAATCAGCCCCAGCATTTT.

The rearrangement links TRBV5-1 to TRBJ1-4, with D tentatively TRBD1 (6 bases). From germline, CDR1 is SGHRS and CDR2 YFSETQ. With 7 bases removed from V and 8 bases from J, the gap between germline ends came to 15 bases. The CDR3 is 13 amino acids. The CDR3 is CASLKDSWEKLFF. The CDR3 DNA is TGCGCCAGCTTAAAGGACAGTTGGGAAAAACTGTTTTTT.

The rearrangement links TRBV29-1 to TRBJ1-5; 9 bases map to TRBD1. Germline V gene data show CDR1 as SQVTM and CDR2 as ANQGSEA. The length of the CDR3 is 15 residues. Trimming cost V 4 bases and J 4 bases; bases outside gene matches: 8. CDR3 sequence (DNA): TGCAGCGTTGTTTCGGACAGGGGTCGGAATCAGCCCCAGCATTTT. Amino acid sequence: CSVVSDRGRNQPQHF.

This clonotype has at least ten counts. The J gene is TRBJ2-7, the V gene TRBV7-9; 7 bases match TRBD2. The J segment lost 3 bases and the V segment lost 5 bases, leaving 13 bases of the junction unmatched. The germline V gene encodes CDR1 SEHNR and CDR2 FQNEAQ (reference sequence). The CDR3 is 16 amino acids. The CDR3, as DNA: TGTGCCAGCAGCCCTTTTATTCGCCGGGGGGTCTACGAGCAGTACTTC. Its translation: CASSPFIRRGVYEQYF.

This clonotype showed up many times. V and J are TRBV10-2 and TRBJ1-5; no clear D. This CDR3 is built from 16 residues. Looked up from germline, CDR1 is WSHSY and CDR2 is SAAADI. Trimming took 4 bases from V and 11 from J, leaving 24 bases between them. This chain's CDR3 is CASSATDRAPSWTQHF. The CDR3 coding sequence is TGCGCCAGCAGTGCGACGGATAGGGCGCCTTCCTGGACCCAGCATTTT.

This clonotype is a singleton in its sample. This sequence joins TRBV12-3 or TRBV12-4 and TRBJ2-5; 14 bases map to TRBD2. CDR3 length: 17 amino acids. V lost 5 bases, J lost 4 bases, and 9 bases stayed unmatched. CDR3 sequence: CASSARLAGGPGETQYF. CDR3 coding DNA: TGTGCCAGCAGTGCGCGACTAGCGGGAGGGCCCGGAGAGACCCAGTACTTC.

Many counts were recorded for this clonotype. J is TRBJ2-2 and V is TRBV19, with D uncertain. Germline assignment: CDR1 LNHDA and CDR2 SQIVND (reference sequence). This CDR3 spans 14 amino acids. With 5 bases removed from V and 4 bases from J, the gap between germline ends came to 11 bases. The CDR3 protein is CASSVSLVTGELFF. For the CDR3, the DNA is TGTGCCAGTAGTGTCAGCCTAGTCACCGGGGAGCTGTTTTTT.

This clonotype was seen ten or more times. The gene calls are TRBV14 and TRBJ2-2; D tentatively reads TRBD1 or TRBD2 (5 bases each). Germline assignment: CDR1 SGHDN and CDR2 FVKESK. The CDR3 has 17 amino acids. V was cut by 5 bases and J by 0 bases, with 16 bases left in between. The CDR3: CASSNRREGTNTGELFF. The CDR3 region has the DNA TGTGCCAGCAGCAACCGCCGAGAGGGGACGAACACCGGGGAGCTGTTTTTT.

The V gene is TRBV6-1, the J gene TRBJ2-5, with 10 positions matching TRBD2. V lost 5 bases, J lost 5 bases, and 11 bases stayed unmatched. From germline, CDR1 is MNHNS and CDR2 SASEGT. The CDR3 is 16 amino acids. CDR3 DNA: TGTGCCAGCAGTTATGGACTAGCGGTCACCGGGGAGACCCAGTACTTC. Translating gives CASSYGLAVTGETQYF.

This clonotype has ten or more counts. The chain recombines TRBV11-2 with TRBJ1-1, with a possible D match to TRBD1 (5 bases). The germline gives CDR1 SGHAT, CDR2 FQNNGV. V was trimmed by 3 bases and J by 6 bases, leaving 14 bases between them. The CDR3 is made up of 14 amino acids. The CDR3 spells CASSLRADISEAFF. The CDR3 nucleotides are TGTGCCAGCAGCTTGAGGGCGGACATCTCTGAAGCTTTCTTT.

The sample holds many counts of this clonotype. The chain joins TRBV7-2 to TRBJ2-5; weak D call: TRBD2 (5 bases). The germline CDR1 and CDR2 sequences are SGHTA and FQGNSA. This CDR3 is built from 16 residues. V lost 1 base, J lost 4 bases, and 16 bases lay in between. The CDR3 reads CASSLEGSGSGETQYF. The CDR3 DNA sequence: TGTGCCAGCAGCTTAGAGGGCTCGGGATCCGGAGAGACCCAGTACTTC.

V gene TRBV7-9 combines with J gene TRBJ2-7, with 8 positions matching TRBD2. CDR1 is SEHNR, CDR2 FQNEAQ, per germline (reference sequence). The length of the CDR3 is 17 residues. V shed 2 bases, J shed 3 bases, and the junction held 12 bases outside the gene matches. Here the CDR3 DNA reads TGTGCCAGCAGCTTATTCCCACCGAGCGGGGGTCTCTACGAGCAGTACTTC. This encodes CASSLFPPSGGLYEQYF.

This clonotype was observed at least ten times. The chain uses TRBV29-1 and TRBJ2-7; possibly TRBD2 for D (6 bases). Germline V gene sequence: CDR1 SQVTM, CDR2 ANQGSEA. CDR3 size: 14 residues. Trimming took off 2 bases at V and 3 bases at J, with 14 bases between the two ends. The CDR3 coding sequence is TGCAGCGTTGAATCCCCGGGAGAGAGCTACGAGCAGTACTTC. It specifies CSVESPGESYEQYF.

The rearrangement joins TRBV7-8 to TRBJ2-7; the D is unclear. The germline CDR1 and CDR2 sequences are SGHVS and FQNEAQ. V was shortened by 5 bases and J by 7 bases, with 24 bases between the two germline ends. This CDR3 comprises 16 residues. The DNA of the CDR3 is TGTGCCAGCAGCCCCCTATTCAGGTCTCTGTGGGATGAGCAGTACTTC. Its protein is CASSPLFRSLWDEQYF.

This clonotype showed up many times. The DNA for the CDR3 is TGTGCCAGCAGCTTGAGTATCGGTTATAGCAATCAGCCCCAGCATTTT. It specifies CASSLSIGYSNQPQHF. The chain couples TRBV7-2 to TRBJ1-5; D not certain. Germline V CDR1 and CDR2: SGHTA, FQGNSA. CDR3 length: 16 residues. V lost 3 bases and J lost 0, with 12 bases in between.

The rearrangement joins TRBV13 to TRBJ1-1; D unresolved. Germline CDR1 is PRHDT and CDR2 is FYEKMQ (reference sequence). The CDR3 contains 13 residues. V lost 5 bases and J lost 3, with 10 bases in between. CDR3 protein: CASSQQLYTEAFF. CDR3 coding DNA: TGTGCCAGCAGCCAACAACTATACACTGAAGCTTTCTTT.

This clonotype was recorded many times. The chain has TRBV15 and TRBJ2-7; the D gene is possibly TRBD2 (5 bases). This CDR3 region has 15 residues. Germline CDR1 and CDR2: LNHNV and YYDKDF (reference sequence). Deletions cut 1 base from V and 2 bases from J, with 12 bases between. The CDR3 loop reads CATSRGEGRTYEQYF. The CDR3 bases are TGTGCCACCAGCAGAGGTGAAGGGAGAACCTACGAGCAGTACTTC.

V gene TRBV14 combines with J gene TRBJ1-2; the D is unclear. The CDR3 sequence is 15 residues long. Deletions cut 5 bases from V and 2 bases from J, with 15 bases between. Germline V gene sequence: CDR1 SGHDN, CDR2 FVKESK. CDR3 sequence reads: CASSSDGFRNYGYTF. The CDR3 region has the DNA TGTGCCAGCAGCTCAGATGGATTCAGGAACTATGGCTACACCTTC. The whole variable domain, remainder taken from reference TRBV14 and TRBJ1-2, is EAGVTQFPSHSVIEKGQTVTLRCDPISGHDNLYWYRRVMGKEIKFLLHFVKESKQDESGMPNNRFLAERTGGTYSTLKVQPAELEDSGVYFCASSSDGFRNYGYTFGSGTRLTVV.

The chain joins TRBV29-1 to TRBJ2-5, with 13 bases lining up with TRBD2. CDR1 is SQVTM and CDR2 is ANQGSEA in the germline V gene. J gave up 3 bases and V 6 bases, and 16 bases lay outside the gene matches. The CDR3 covers 18 residues. DNA for the CDR3: TGCAGCGTGAGGCCCGGGACTAGCGGGATAATTAAGGAAGAGACCCAGTACTTC. Its translation is CSVRPGTSGIIKEETQYF.

This clonotype was picked up many times. The V call is TRBV10-3, the J call TRBJ1-5, with 10 bases lining up with TRBD1. V gave up 4 bases and J gave up 2 bases; unmatched junction bases: 2. From germline, CDR1 is ENHRY and CDR2 SYGVKD. The CDR3 loop spans 15 amino acids. DNA for the CDR3: TGTGCCATCAGTGCCGGGACAGGGGGCAATCAGCCCCAGCATTTT. Protein sequence: CAISAGTGGNQPQHF.

This clonotype was detected many times. The chain employs TRBV4-3 and TRBJ1-6; D is undetermined. The CDR3 runs 16 residues. CDR1 LGHNA and CDR2 YSLEER come from the germline V gene. Trimming removed 0 bases at V and 9 bases at J, with 15 bases between. The chain's CDR3 is CASSQDQQNPSSPLHF. The CDR3 DNA is TGCGCCAGCAGCCAAGATCAGCAGAACCCTAGTTCACCCCTCCACTTT.